This note documents a single T cell receptor beta chain sequence. What it binds is unknown. CDR1 is SEHNR, CDR2 FQNEAQ, per germline (reference sequence). The CDR3 is made up of 13 amino acids. The V gene end was trimmed by 3 bases and the J gene end by 14 bases; junction bases not matched to a gene: 10. This specimen comes from a study of T cell repertoires in cytomegalovirus infection. Study in general: It was the public TCR beta signatures that indicated both CMV infection and matching HLA type. General observations from the study: What dominated the ex vivo response were HLA-C-restricted CMV-specific TCR beta clonotypes. The cumulative frequency of public TCR beta families distinguished individuals who carried CMV together with the relevant HLA.

TCRdb used MiXCR to reprocess the reads, holding one entry per CDR3 protein. Of about 530,000 distinct CDR3 sequences in the sample, 26% were seen once. The sample comprised PBMCs. The clonotype comes from a human donor in good health (CMV status not recorded). Some clones in this sample may be carry-over from other donors' samples. The chain has TRBV7-9 and TRBJ2-1; TRBD2 matches 7 bases. The CDR3 loop reads CASSFLERREKFF. The CDR3 DNA reads TGTGCCAGCAGCTTCCTGGAGCGGCGGGAGAAGTTCTTC.